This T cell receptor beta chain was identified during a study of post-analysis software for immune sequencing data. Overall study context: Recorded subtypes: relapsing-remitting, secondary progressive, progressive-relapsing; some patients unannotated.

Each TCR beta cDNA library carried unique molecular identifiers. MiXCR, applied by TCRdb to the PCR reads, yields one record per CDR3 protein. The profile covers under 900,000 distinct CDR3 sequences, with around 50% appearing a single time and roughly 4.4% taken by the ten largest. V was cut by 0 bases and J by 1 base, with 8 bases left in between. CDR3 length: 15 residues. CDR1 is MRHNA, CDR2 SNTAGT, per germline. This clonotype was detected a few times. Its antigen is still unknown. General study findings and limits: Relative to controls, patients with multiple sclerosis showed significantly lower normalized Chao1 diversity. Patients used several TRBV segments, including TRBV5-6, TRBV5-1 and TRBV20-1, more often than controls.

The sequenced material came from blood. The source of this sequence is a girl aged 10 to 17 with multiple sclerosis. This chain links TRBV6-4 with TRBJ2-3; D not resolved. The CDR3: CASSDSPARTDTQYF. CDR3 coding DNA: TGTGCCAGCAGTGACTCCCCAGCCCGCACAGATACGCAGTATTTT.